This T cell receptor beta chain comes out of a study of CD8 T cells in Susac syndrome. Study-wide findings and caveats: The study recognized that its TCR sequencing and HLA analysis covered a relatively small number of individuals.

This clonotype has a single count. Its antigen is unidentified. Blood CD8+ and CD4+ T cells underwent high-throughput TCR beta sequencing. As controls, healthy donors matched for age and sex were used. When the RNA was reverse transcribed, random hexamers were used with an input of roughly 0.45 to 1 ug. TCR beta CDR3 was amplified by immunoSEQ multiplex PCR. This amplification extended across 54 Vbeta and 13 Jbeta segments. MiXCR, run by TCRdb on the immunoSEQ multiplex PCR reads, gives a single entry per CDR3 protein. This sample has 150,000 to 200,000 distinct CDR3 sequences, with 90% to 95% found just once. CDR1 is KGHDR, CDR2 SFDVKD, per germline. The V gene lost 7 bases and the J gene lost 4 bases, with 15 bases spanning the gap. The CDR3 runs to 14 residues.

Sequencing was performed on CD4+ T cells from PBMCs. The sequence was collected from a human donor in good health. The chain carries TRBV24-1 and TRBJ1-2; D is ambiguous. The CDR3 DNA reads as TGTGCCACCAGCCCGTCGGTTGTGAGCTATGGCTACACCTTC. It codes for CATSPSVVSYGYTF.